The rows below give T cell receptor beta chains drawn from one sample of a study of CD8+ T cells in alopecia areata. Produced via immunoSEQ multiplex PCR; TCRdb's table is partial and in-frame only. The sample records 60,000 to 85,000 clones, roughly 66% being singletons. The source material was CD8+ T cells sorted from blood, sampled at week 24, from a patient treated with tofacitinib. These receptor sequences come from a human donor with alopecia areata. The CDR3 runs from the conserved cysteine through the conserved F or W. Fields, in order: J gene, clone size, D gene, V gene, CDR3 DNA, CDR3 protein. D genes are given only for firm matches. Some rows have no size entry. The others give once, few or many, or a class for an expanded clone.

>TRBJ2-5|few|-|TRBV7-3
TGTGCCCCTGCCCCTCGGGGGCGGGAGACCCAGTACTTC
CAPAPRGRETQYF
>TRBJ2-3|few|-|TRBV5-1
TGCGCCAGCAGCTTGTTGGGGGACACAGATACGCAGTATTTT
CASSLLGDTDTQYF
>TRBJ2-7|-|TRBD1|TRBV27
TGTGCCATCTCAGAGGGGGCAGGATACGAGCAGTACTTC
CAISEGAGYEQYF
>TRBJ1-2|-|-|TRBV6-5
TGTGCCATTGGGGGCCAATATGGCTACACCTTC
CAIGGQYGYTF
>TRBJ2-7|-|-|TRBV25-1
TGTGCCAGCAGTGAAGCCCCCTACGAGCAGTACTTC
CASSEAPYEQYF
>TRBJ2-7|-|-|TRBV4-3
TGCGCCAGCAGCCAGGGAGGGGGGGAGCGGGAGCAGTACTTC
CASSQGGGEREQYF
>TRBJ2-7|-|-|TRBV30
TGTGCCTGGGAGGAAGCGGGCTACGAGCAGTACTTC
CAWEEAGYEQYF
>TRBJ2-3|-|TRBD2|TRBV4-1
TGCGCCAGCAGCCAAGAAGGAGCGGGGGTTGCAGATACGCAGTATTTT
CASSQEGAGVADTQYF
>TRBJ2-3|few|-|TRBV15
TGTGCCACCAGCGCCGAAACAGGGTCAGAAGTCGGAGATACGCAGTATTTT
CATSAETGSEVGDTQYF
>TRBJ2-6|few|-|TRBV21-1
TGTGCCAGCAGAAGGGACAGGGGTCGGCGTGGGGCCAACGTCCTGACTTTC
CASRRDRGRRGANVLTF
>TRBJ2-1|-|-|TRBV7-6
TGTGCCAGCAGCTTAGAGGGGGGGAACTCCTACAATGAGCAGTTCTTC
CASSLEGGNSYNEQFF
>TRBJ2-3|-|-|TRBV5-5
TGTGCCAGCAGCCAAGAGGATAGCCCAAGCACAGATACGCAGTATTTT
CASSQEDSPSTDTQYF
>TRBJ2-5|few|-|TRBV7-9
TGTGCCAGCAAGACAGACCAAGAGACCCAGTACTTC
CASKTDQETQYF
>TRBJ2-7|-|TRBD1|TRBV4-1
TGCGCCAGCAGCCAAGATAGGGGACAGGGTTACGAGCAGTACTTC
CASSQDRGQGYEQYF
>TRBJ1-6|few|-|TRBV4-3
TGCGCCAGCAGCCAAGATCCCCCAGGGGCGTCGACACCCCTCCACTTT
CASSQDPPGASTPLHF
>TRBJ1-2|few|-|TRBV7-9
TGTGCCAGCAGCTTATCCGACCCCTTGGGGTACACCTTC
CASSLSDPLGYTF
>TRBJ2-5|few|-|TRBV5-6
TGTGCCAGCAGCTTGGGGGCGGCCCCGGCGGGGGAGACCCAGTACTTC
CASSLGAAPAGETQYF
>TRBJ2-1|-|-|TRBV7-3
TGTGCCAGCAGCTTAACGGGGCAGGGGAAATTCAATGAGCAGTTCTTC
CASSLTGQGKFNEQFF
>TRBJ1-2|once|TRBD1|TRBV7-9
TGTGCCAGCGATCAGGGGGACAGCCACTATGGCTACACCTTC
CASDQGDSHYGYTF
>TRBJ2-7|-|-|TRBV11-3
TGTGCCAGCAGCTTAGAGTCCGGTGGAGGCTACGAGCAGTACTTC
CASSLESGGGYEQYF
>TRBJ2-7|-|-|TRBV27
TGTGCCAGTCGGGACCCTTTACTAGAGCAGTACTTC
CASRDPLLEQYF
>TRBJ1-2|-|-|TRBV27
TGTGCCAGCAGTTTGGGTGGAGGGACCGTCTCTAACTATGGCTACACCTTC
CASSLGGGTVSNYGYTF
>TRBJ2-3|-|TRBD2|TRBV7-2
TGTGCCAGCAGCTGGGGACTAGCGGGCACAGATACGCAGTATTTT
CASSWGLAGTDTQYF
>TRBJ2-7|-|TRBD2|TRBV29-1
TGCAGCGTTGTTCTAGCGGGAGGCCGCGAGCAGTACTTC
CSVVLAGGREQYF